One sample yielded the 3 T cell receptor beta chains listed below, sequenced in a study of T cell repertoires in cytomegalovirus infection. TCRdb reprocessed the reads with MiXCR, giving one entry per CDR3 protein. In the table there are around 740,000 distinct CDR3 sequences, less than 40% of which are singletons. Sequencing was carried out using PBMCs. The source of these receptors is a human donor in good health (CMV status not recorded). Some clones in this sample may be carry-over from other donors' samples.

The chain is built from TRBV20-1 and TRBJ1-1; 7 nucleotides match TRBD1. V lost 0 bases to trimming and J lost 4 bases; unmatched junction nucleotides: 11. CDR1 and CDR2 (germline): DFQATT, SNEGSKA (reference sequence). The CDR3 has 16 amino acids. CDR3 coding DNA: TGCAGTGCTAGAGACGAGTTCCAGGGGGAGGTCACTGAAGCTTTCTTT. Residues: CSARDEFQGEVTEAFF.

The chain uses TRBV20-1 and TRBJ1-1, with D possibly being TRBD1 (6 bases). Germline V CDR1 and CDR2: DFQATT, SNEGSKA (reference sequence). The CDR3 runs to 13 residues. V dropped 0 bases and J dropped 7 bases, with 12 bases sitting between them. Here the CDR3 reads CSARDQGHVEAFF. CDR3 in DNA: TGCAGTGCTAGAGATCAGGGGCACGTTGAAGCTTTCTTT.

There are a few counts of this clonotype. The chain combines TRBV12-3 or TRBV12-4 with TRBJ1-5; 7 nucleotides align to TRBD1. The CDR3 sequence is 16 residues long. V lost 2 bases and J lost 4; bases outside the gene matches: 8. CDR3: CASSLYPRGRNQPQHF. The CDR3 region has the DNA TGTGCCAGCAGTTTATACCCGAGGGGGCGGAATCAGCCCCAGCATTTT.